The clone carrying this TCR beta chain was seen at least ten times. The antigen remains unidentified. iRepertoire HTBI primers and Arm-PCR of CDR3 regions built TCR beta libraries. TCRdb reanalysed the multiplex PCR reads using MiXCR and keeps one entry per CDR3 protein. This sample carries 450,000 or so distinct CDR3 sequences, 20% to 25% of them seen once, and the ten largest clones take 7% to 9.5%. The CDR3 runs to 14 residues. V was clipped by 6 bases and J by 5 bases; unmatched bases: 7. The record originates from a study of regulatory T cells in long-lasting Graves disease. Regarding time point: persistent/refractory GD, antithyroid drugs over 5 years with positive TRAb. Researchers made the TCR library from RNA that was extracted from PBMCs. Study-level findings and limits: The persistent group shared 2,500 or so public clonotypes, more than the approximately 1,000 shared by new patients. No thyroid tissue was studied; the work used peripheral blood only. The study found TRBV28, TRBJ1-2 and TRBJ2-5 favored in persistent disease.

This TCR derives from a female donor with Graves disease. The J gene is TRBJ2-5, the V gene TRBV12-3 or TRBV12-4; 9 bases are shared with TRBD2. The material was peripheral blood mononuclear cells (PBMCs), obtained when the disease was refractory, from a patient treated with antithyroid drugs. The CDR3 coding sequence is TGTGCCAGCAGCCCAGCGGGAGGAGGGGAGACCCAGTACTTC. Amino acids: CASSPAGGGETQYF.